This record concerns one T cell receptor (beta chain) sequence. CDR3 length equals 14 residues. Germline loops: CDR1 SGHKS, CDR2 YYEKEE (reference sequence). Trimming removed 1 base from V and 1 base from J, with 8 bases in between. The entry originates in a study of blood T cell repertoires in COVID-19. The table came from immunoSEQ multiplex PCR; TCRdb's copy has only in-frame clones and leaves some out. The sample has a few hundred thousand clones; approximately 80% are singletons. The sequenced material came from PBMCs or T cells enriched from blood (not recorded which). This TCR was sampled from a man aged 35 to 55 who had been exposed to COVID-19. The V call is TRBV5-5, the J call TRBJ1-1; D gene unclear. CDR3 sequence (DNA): TGTGCCAGCAGCTTGCTCCCGGGGAACACTGAAGCTTTCTTT. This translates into CASSLLPGNTEAFF.